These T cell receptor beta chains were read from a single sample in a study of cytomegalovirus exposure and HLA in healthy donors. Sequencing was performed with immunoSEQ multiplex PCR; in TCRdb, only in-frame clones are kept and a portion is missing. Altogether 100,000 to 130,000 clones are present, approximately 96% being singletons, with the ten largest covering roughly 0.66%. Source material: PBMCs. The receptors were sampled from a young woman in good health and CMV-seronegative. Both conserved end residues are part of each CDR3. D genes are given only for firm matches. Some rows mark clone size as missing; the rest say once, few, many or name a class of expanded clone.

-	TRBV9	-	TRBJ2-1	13	TGTGCCAGCAGCGTAGCTAAGATTATTGAGCAGTTCTTC	CASSVAKIIEQFF
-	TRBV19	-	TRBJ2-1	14	TGTGCCAGTAGTATTAGAGTACGCCACGATGAGCAGTTCTTC	CASSIRVRHDEQFF
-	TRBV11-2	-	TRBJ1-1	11	TGTGCCAGCAGCTTAGGCGCTGAAGCTTTCTTT	CASSLGAEAFF
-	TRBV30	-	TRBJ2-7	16	TGTGCCTGGAGCGGAAACAGGATAGGGGTTTCTTACGAGCAGTACTTC	CAWSGNRIGVSYEQYF
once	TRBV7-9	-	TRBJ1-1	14	TGTGCCAGCAGGGCCACCCTGGGAGACACTGAAGCTTTCTTT	CASRATLGDTEAFF
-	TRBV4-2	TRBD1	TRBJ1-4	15	TGTGCCAGCAGCCAAGGGACAGGGGTTGGTGAAAAACTGTTTTTT	CASSQGTGVGEKLFF
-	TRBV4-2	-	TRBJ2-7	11	TGTGCCAGCAGCCAAGATAACGAGCAGTACTTC	CASSQDNEQYF
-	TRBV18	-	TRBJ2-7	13	TGTGCCAGCTCACCAATCCAGGGTTCCGAGCAGTACTTC	CASSPIQGSEQYF
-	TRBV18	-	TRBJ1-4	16	TGTGCCAGCTCAATTCCTGGGGGGGCCCGAAATGAAAAACTGTTTTTT	CASSIPGGARNEKLFF
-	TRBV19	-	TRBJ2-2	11	TGTGCCAGCAAGAACACCGGGGAGCTGTTTTTT	CASKNTGELFF
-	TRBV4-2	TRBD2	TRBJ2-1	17	TGTGCCAGCAGCCAGCAGGCCGGGACTAGCGGTAGCTATGAGCAGTTCTTC	CASSQQAGTSGSYEQFF
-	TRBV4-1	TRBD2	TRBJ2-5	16	TGCGCCAGCAGCAATTATCTAGCGGGGGGGCCCGAGACCCAGTACTTC	CASSNYLAGGPETQYF
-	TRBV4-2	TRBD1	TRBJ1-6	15	TGTGCCAGCAGCCAACCTGGGACAGCAGATTCACCCCTCCACTTT	CASSQPGTADSPLHF
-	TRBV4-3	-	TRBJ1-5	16	TGCGCCAGCAGCCAAGATGGGACGGCGGGGTCTCAGCCCCAGCATTTT	CASSQDGTAGSQPQHF
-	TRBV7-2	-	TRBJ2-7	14	TGTGCCAGCACCCCGGTCCGGGGGACCTACGAGCAGTACTTC	CASTPVRGTYEQYF
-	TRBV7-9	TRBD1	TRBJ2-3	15	TGTGCCAGCAGCTCAGGTGGACAGGGGGTAGATACGCAGTATTTT	CASSSGGQGVDTQYF